This T cell receptor (beta chain) was retrieved from a study of cytomegalovirus exposure and HLA in healthy donors. Study results and limitations: The productive fraction for most TCR beta V segments was about 87% or about 30% in an earlier analysis. Links to common viral pathogens appeared, in a later analysis, for several of the most significant clusters. There were about 160 TCR beta chains listed as cytomegalovirus-associated.

60 Vbeta and 13 Jbeta primers were used in PCR. Repertoires were generated with immunoSEQ multiplex PCR, while TCRdb's copy carries only in-frame clones and drops some. Of around 150,000 clones in the sample, more than 65% are singletons; the top ten hold approximately 9.8%. To note about this clone: Its target is not known.

The CDR3 is made up of 18 amino acids. From germline, CDR1 is SGHTS and CDR2 YDEGEE. The V gene lost 0 bases and the J gene lost 2 bases, with 19 bases spanning the gap. The specimen sequenced was PBMCs. This TCR came from a man younger than 35 in good health and CMV-seropositive. V usage is TRBV5-8 and J usage is TRBJ2-3; possibly TRBD1 for D (6 bases). CDR3 DNA: TGTGCCAGCAGCTTGGTGGTCAGGGGCAGGGGTCCCACAGATACGCAGTATTTT. Its protein is CASSLVVRGRGPTDTQYF.